This note documents a single T cell receptor (beta chain) sequence. These data are taken from a study of blood T cell repertoires in COVID-19. Study-level background: T cells, B-cell-depleted T cells, or PBMCs supplied cDNA or gDNA.

TCRdb's table, derived via immunoSEQ multiplex PCR, lists solely in-frame clones and lacks some. The table includes approximately 68,000 clones, around 86% detected once. This CDR3 is built from 13 residues. V lost 7 bases and J lost 5; bases outside the gene matches: 6. Germline V gene sequence: CDR1 LNHDA, CDR2 SQIVND (reference sequence). Sequencing was carried out using peripheral blood. The gene calls are TRBV19 and TRBJ2-7, with 9 nucleotides matching TRBD1. The source is a man aged 70 or older with active or convalescent COVID-19. The chain's CDR3 is CASKPGQGHEQYF. The CDR3 nucleotides are TGTGCCAGTAAACCGGGACAGGGCCACGAGCAGTACTTC.